This T cell receptor (beta chain) appears in the sequencing data of a study of radiotherapy plus CTLA-4 blockade in lung cancer. Study-wide background: Across the patients, objective responses occurred in 18%, and disease control in 30% to 40%.

The study gave focal radiation plus ipilimumab CTLA-4 blockade to patients with chemo-refractory metastatic non-small-cell lung cancer. Profiled with immunoSEQ multiplex PCR; TCRdb holds only in-frame clones, not every one. The sample lists 50,000 to 65,000 clones, around 79% occurring once. This clone occurred a few times. The antigen remains unidentified. Overall study findings and caveats: Some TCR clones had been derived from tumors. These clones expanded in peripheral blood after radiotherapy plus ipilimumab. The best predictor of response was reported to be early blood T cell clone dynamics, with interferon-beta.

V was cut by 3 bases and J by 0 bases, with 8 bases left in between. This CDR3 is built from 14 residues. The germline V gene has CDR1 SGHTA and CDR2 FQGNSA. Specimen: peripheral blood, collected from a patient treated with radiotherapy plus ipilimumab. The source of this sequence is a human donor with non-small cell lung cancer who had a complete response to radiotherapy plus ipilimumab. The genes are TRBV7-2 and TRBJ1-1; D gene unclear. CDR3 sequence reads: CASSFGSMNTEAFF. The CDR3 DNA follows: TGTGCCAGCAGCTTCGGGAGTATGAACACTGAAGCTTTCTTT.